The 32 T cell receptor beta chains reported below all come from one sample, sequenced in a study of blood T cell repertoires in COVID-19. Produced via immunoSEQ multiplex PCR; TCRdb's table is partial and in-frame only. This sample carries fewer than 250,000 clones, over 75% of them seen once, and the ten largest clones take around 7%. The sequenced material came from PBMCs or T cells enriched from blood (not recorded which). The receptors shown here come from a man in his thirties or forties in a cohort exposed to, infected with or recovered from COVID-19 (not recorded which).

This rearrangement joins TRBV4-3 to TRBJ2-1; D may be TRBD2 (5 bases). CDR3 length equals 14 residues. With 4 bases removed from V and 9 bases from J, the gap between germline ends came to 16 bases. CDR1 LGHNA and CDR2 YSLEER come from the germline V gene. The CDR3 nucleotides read TGCGCCAGCAGCCGGCTAGCCGGTTTAAGTGAGCAGTTCTTC. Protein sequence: CASSRLAGLSEQFF.

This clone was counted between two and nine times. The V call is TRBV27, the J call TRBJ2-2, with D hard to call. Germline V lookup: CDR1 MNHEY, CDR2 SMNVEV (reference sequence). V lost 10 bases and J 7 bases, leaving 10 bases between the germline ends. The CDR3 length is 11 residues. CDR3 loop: CATTSGGELFF. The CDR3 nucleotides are TGTGCCACTACGTCTGGCGGGGAGCTGTTTTTT.

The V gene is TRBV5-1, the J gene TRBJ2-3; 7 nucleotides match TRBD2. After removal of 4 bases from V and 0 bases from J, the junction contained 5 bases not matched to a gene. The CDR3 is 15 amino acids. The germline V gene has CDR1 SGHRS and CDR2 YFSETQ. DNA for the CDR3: TGCGCCAGCAGCGACCTAGCGGCGAGCACAGATACGCAGTATTTT. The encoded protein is CASSDLAASTDTQYF.

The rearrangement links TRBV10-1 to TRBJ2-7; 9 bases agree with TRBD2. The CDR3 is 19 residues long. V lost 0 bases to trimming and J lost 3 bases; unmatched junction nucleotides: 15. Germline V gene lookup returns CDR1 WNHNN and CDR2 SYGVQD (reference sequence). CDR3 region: CASSESTDHSGRTFYEQYF. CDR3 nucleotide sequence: TGCGCCAGCAGTGAGTCCACCGACCATAGCGGGAGAACTTTCTACGAGCAGTACTTC.

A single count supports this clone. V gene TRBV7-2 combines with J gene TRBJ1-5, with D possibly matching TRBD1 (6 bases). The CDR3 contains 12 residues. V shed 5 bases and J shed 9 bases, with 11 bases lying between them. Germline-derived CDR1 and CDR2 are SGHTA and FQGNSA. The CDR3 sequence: CASSPARGPQHF. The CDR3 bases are TGTGCCAGCAGCCCAGCCAGGGGGCCCCAGCATTTT.

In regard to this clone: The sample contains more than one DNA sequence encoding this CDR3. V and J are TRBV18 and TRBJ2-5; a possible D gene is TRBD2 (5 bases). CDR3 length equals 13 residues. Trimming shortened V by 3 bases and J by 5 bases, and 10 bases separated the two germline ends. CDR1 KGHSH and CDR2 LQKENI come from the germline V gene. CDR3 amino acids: CASSPGVGETQYF. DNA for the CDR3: TGTGCCAGCTCACCGGGAGTCGGGGAGACCCAGTACTTC.

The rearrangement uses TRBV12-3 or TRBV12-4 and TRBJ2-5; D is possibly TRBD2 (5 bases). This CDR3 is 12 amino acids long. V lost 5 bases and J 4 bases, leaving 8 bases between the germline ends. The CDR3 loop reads CASSVRAETQYF. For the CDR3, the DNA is TGTGCCAGCAGTGTGAGGGCAGAGACCCAGTACTTC.

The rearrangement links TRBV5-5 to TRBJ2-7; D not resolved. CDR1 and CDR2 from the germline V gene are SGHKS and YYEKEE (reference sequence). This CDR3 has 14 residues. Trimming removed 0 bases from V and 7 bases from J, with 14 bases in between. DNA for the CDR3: TGTGCCAGCAGCTTGGTACCGGGTTCTGGGGAGCAGTACTTC. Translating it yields CASSLVPGSGEQYF.

CDR3 residues: CASSRPRQGTDTQYF. The CDR3 region has the DNA TGTGCCAGCAGTCGGCCCCGACAGGGAACAGATACGCAGTATTTT. The genes are TRBV27 and TRBJ2-3, with TRBD1 identical over 7 bases. Germline lookup yields CDR1 MNHEY and CDR2 SMNVEV (reference sequence). V dropped 5 bases and J dropped 3; count of bases not matched to a gene: 8. There are 15 residues in the CDR3.

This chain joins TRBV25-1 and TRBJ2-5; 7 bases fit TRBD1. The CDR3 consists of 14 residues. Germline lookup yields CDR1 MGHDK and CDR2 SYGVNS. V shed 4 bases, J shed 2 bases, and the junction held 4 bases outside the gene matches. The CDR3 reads CASSGTGYQETQYF. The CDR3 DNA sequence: TGTGCCAGCAGTGGGACAGGTTATCAAGAGACCCAGTACTTC.

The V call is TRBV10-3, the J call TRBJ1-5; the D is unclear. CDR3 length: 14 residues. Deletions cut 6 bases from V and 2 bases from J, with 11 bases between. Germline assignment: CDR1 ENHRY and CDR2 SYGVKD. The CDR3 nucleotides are TGTGCCATCAGCGTTGAGGGAGGCAATCAGCCCCAGCATTTT. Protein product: CAISVEGGNQPQHF.

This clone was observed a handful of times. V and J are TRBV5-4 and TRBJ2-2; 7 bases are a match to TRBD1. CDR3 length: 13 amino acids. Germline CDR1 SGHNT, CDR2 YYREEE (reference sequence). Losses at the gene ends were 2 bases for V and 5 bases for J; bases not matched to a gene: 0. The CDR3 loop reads CASSLQGTGELFF. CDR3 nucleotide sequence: TGTGCCAGCAGCTTACAGGGGACCGGGGAGCTGTTTTTT.

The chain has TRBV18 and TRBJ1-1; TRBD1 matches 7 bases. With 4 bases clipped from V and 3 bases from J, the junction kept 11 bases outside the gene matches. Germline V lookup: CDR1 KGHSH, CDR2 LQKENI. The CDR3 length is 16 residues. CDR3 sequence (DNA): TGTGCCAGCTCACGGTCAGGAAGGGGGCTGGACACTGAAGCTTTCTTT. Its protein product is CASSRSGRGLDTEAFF.

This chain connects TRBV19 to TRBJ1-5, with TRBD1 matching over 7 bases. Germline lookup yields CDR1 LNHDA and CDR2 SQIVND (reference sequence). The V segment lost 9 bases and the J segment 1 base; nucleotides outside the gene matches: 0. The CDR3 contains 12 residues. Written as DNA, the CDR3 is TGTGCCAGCAGGGGGAGCAATCAGCCCCAGCATTTT. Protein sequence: CASRGSNQPQHF.

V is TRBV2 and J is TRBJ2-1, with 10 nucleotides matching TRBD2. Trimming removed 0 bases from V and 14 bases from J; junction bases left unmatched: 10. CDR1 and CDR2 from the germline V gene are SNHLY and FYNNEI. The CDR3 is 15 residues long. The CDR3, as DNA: TGTGCCAGCAGTGAAGCAGGACTTAGCGGGAGGAGCAAGTTCTTC. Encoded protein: CASSEAGLSGRSKFF.

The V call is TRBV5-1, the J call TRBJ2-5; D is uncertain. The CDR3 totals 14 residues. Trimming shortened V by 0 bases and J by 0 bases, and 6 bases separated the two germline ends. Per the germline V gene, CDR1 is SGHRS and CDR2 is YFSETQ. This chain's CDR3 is CASSLAHYQETQYF. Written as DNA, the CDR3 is TGCGCCAGCAGCTTGGCGCACTACCAAGAGACCCAGTACTTC.

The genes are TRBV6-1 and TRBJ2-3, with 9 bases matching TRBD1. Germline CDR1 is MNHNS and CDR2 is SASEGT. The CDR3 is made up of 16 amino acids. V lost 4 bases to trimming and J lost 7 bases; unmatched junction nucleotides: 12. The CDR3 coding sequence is TGTGCCAGCAGTGCAAGGGACAGGGTAATCCTTAATACGCAGTATTTT. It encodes CASSARDRVILNTQYF.

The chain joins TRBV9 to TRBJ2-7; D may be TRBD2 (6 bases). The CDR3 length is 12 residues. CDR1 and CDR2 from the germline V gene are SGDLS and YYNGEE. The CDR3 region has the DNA TGTGCTTCCGGGACTTCCCCCTACGAGCAGTACTTC. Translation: CASGTSPYEQYF.

In nucleotides, the CDR3 is TGCAGCGTCGTAAGCGGGAGAAGTTACAATGAGCAGTTCTTC. This translates into CSVVSGRSYNEQFF. The chain couples TRBV29-1 to TRBJ2-1; 8 bases align to TRBD2. J lost 4 bases, V lost 6 bases, and 8 bases had no gene match. The CDR3 is 14 amino acids. CDR1 and CDR2 from the germline V gene are SQVTM and ANQGSEA.

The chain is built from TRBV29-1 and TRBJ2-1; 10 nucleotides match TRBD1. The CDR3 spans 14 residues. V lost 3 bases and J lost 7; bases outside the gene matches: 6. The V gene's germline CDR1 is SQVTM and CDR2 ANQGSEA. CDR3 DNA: TGCAGCGTTGAGGTTACGGGACAGGGGAATGAGCAGTTCTTC. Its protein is CSVEVTGQGNEQFF.

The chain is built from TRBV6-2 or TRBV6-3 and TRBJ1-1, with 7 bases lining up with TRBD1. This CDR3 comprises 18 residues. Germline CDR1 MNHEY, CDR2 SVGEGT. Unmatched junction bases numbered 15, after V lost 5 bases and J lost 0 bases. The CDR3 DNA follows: TGTGCCAGCAGTAGTAATCCGGGACAGTGGGCTTTGAACACTGAAGCTTTCTTT. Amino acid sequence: CASSSNPGQWALNTEAFF.

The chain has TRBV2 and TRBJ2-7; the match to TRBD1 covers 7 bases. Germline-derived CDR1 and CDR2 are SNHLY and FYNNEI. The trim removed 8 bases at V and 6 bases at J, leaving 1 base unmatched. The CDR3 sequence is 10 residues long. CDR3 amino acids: CASSGGEQYF. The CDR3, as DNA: TGTGCCAGCTCAGGGGGCGAGCAGTACTTC. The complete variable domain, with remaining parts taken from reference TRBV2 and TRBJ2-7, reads EPEVTQTPSHQVTQMGQEVILRCVPISNHLYFYWYRQILGQKVEFLVSFYNNEISEKSEIFDDQFSVERPDGSNFTLKIRSTKLEDSAMYFCASSGGEQYFGPGTRLTVT.

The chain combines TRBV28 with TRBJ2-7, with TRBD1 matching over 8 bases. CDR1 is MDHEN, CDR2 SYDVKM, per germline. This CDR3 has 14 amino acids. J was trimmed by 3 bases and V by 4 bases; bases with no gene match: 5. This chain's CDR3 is CASSSPTGGYEQYF. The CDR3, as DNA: TGTGCCAGCAGTTCCCCTACAGGGGGCTACGAGCAGTACTTC. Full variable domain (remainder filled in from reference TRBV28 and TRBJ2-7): DVKVTQSSRYLVKRTGEKVFLECVQDMDHENMFWYRQDPGLGLRLIYFSYDVKMKEKGDIPEGYSVSREKKERFSLILESASTNQTSMYLCASSSPTGGYEQYFGPGTRLTVT.

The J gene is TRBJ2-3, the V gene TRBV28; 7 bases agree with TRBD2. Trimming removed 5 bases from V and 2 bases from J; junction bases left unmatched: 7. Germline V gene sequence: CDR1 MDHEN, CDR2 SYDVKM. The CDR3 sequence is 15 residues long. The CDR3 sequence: CASSRSGLFTDTQYF. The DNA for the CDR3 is TGTGCCAGCAGTCGTAGCGGGTTATTCACAGATACGCAGTATTTT.

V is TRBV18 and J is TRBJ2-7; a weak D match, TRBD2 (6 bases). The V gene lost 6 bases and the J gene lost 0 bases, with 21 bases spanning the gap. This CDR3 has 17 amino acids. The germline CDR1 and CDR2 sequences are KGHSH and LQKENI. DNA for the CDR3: TGTGCCAGCTCCCAAGGGGCGGGACTGCCGAGCTCCTACGAGCAGTACTTC. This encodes CASSQGAGLPSSYEQYF.

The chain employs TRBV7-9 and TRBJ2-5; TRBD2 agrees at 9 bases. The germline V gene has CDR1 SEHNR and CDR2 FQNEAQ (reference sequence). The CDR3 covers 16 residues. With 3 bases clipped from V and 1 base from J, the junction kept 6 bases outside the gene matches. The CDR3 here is CASSLIAGVGQETQYF. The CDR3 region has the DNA TGTGCCAGCAGCTTGATAGCGGGAGTGGGCCAAGAGACCCAGTACTTC.

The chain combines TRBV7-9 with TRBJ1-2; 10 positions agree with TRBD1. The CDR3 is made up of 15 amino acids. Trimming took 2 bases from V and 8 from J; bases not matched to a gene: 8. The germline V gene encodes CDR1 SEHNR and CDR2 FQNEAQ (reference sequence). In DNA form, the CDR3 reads TGTGCCAGCAGCTTACGAGACAGGGGGCTTGGCGGCTACACCTTC. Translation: CASSLRDRGLGGYTF.

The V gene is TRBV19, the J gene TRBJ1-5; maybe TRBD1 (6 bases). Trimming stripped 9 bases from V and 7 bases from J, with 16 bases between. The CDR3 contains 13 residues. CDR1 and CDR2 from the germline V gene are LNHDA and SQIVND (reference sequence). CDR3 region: CASSRDNGQPQHF. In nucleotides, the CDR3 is TGTGCCAGCTCCCGGGACAATGGACAGCCCCAGCATTTT.

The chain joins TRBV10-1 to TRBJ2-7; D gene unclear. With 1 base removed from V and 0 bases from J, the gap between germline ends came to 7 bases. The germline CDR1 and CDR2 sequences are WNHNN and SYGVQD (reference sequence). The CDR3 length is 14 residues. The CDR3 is CASSELRSSYEQYF. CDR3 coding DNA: TGCGCCAGCAGTGAGTTGCGGAGCTCCTACGAGCAGTACTTC.

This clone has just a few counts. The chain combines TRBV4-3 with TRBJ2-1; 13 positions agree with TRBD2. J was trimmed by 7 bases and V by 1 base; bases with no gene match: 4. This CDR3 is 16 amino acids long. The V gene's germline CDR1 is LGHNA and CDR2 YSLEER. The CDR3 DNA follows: TGCGCCAGCAGCCAAGGAGGGACTAGCGGGAATAATGAGCAGTTCTTC. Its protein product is CASSQGGTSGNNEQFF.

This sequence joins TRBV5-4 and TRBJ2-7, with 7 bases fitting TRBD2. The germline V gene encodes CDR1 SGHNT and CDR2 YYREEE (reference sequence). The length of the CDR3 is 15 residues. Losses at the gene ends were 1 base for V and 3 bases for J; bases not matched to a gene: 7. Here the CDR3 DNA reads TGTGCCAGCAGCTTGTTAGTCGGGGGGTTCTACGAGCAGTACTTC. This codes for CASSLLVGGFYEQYF.

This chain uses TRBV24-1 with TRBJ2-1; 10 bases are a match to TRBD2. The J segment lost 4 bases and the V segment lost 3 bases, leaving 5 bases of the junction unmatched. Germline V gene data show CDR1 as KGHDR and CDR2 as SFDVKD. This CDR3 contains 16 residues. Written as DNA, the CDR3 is TGTGCCACCAGTGATCCTGGACTAGCGGATTACAATGAGCAGTTCTTC. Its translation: CATSDPGLADYNEQFF.